The 32 T cell receptor beta chains presented below share a single source sample, sequenced in a study of blood T cell repertoires in COVID-19 (dated by TCRdb to 2018 to 2020). Receptor amplification or capture employed the immunoSEQ multiplex PCR assay. The table comes from immuneACCESS by way of TCRdb, which keeps in-frame sequences with V and J called. Part of the clones is missing from these tables; in studies checked, under half for an unresolved V gene and the rest for unknown reasons. The sample table shows under 70,000 clones, and about 86% are seen once. The ten most abundant clones make up under 7.5% of the sample. The sample consisted of peripheral blood. The receptors stem from a woman in her sixties or seventies with COVID-19, enrolled during active disease.

V usage is TRBV5-1 and J usage is TRBJ2-6; D remains ambiguous. The germline V gene encodes CDR1 SGHRS and CDR2 YFSETQ. This CDR3 comprises 16 residues. V was cut by 4 bases and J by 0 bases, with 11 bases left in between. The CDR3 sequence is CASSHWQSSGANVLTF. The CDR3 nucleotides read TGCGCCAGCAGCCATTGGCAGTCCTCTGGGGCCAACGTCCTGACTTTC.

This clone was counted once. The chain joins TRBV28 to TRBJ1-5; 7 nucleotides match TRBD1. V gave up 6 bases and J gave up 6 bases; unmatched junction bases: 8. The CDR3 runs to 14 residues. The V gene's germline CDR1 is MDHEN and CDR2 SYDVKM. This chain's CDR3 is CASRPGQSGQPQHF. In DNA form, the CDR3 reads TGTGCCAGCAGGCCGGGACAGTCGGGTCAGCCCCAGCATTTT.

The rearrangement uses TRBV5-1 and TRBJ1-2; D possibly corresponds to TRBD1 (5 bases). The CDR3 loop spans 17 amino acids. The germline V and J ends were trimmed by 4 bases and 3 bases, with 22 bases remaining between them. Germline V gives CDR1 SGHRS, CDR2 YFSETQ. CDR3 in DNA: TGCGCCAGCAGCGCGGAAGGGGCACCTAAAGGGCACTATGGCTACACCTTC. Translated: CASSAEGAPKGHYGYTF.

The J gene is TRBJ2-1, the V gene TRBV30; TRBD1 might be the D (5 bases). Germline CDR1 GTSNPN, CDR2 SVGIG (reference sequence). The CDR3 covers 15 residues. Trimming removed 0 bases at V and 0 bases at J, with 9 bases between. Here the CDR3 reads CAWSVPDSSYNEQFF. In nucleotides, the CDR3 is TGTGCCTGGAGTGTACCCGACAGCTCCTACAATGAGCAGTTCTTC.

The chain has TRBV28 and TRBJ1-5, with D perhaps matching TRBD1 (6 bases). The V gene's germline CDR1 is MDHEN and CDR2 SYDVKM. V was pared by 2 bases and J by 0 bases, with 11 bases between. The CDR3 runs to 16 residues. The CDR3 nucleotides read TGTGCCAGCAGTTTACTCGGACAGCCTAGCAATCAGCCCCAGCATTTT. Its protein product is CASSLLGQPSNQPQHF.

This chain joins TRBV7-2 and TRBJ2-5, with D perhaps TRBD1 (6 bases). Trimming cost V 5 bases and J 4 bases, with 17 bases left between them. Looked up from germline, CDR1 is SGHTA and CDR2 is FQGNSA. The CDR3 has 15 residues. This CDR3 reads CASSLSGTRRETQYF. CDR3 sequence (DNA): TGTGCCAGCAGCCTCTCCGGGACACGACGAGAGACCCAGTACTTC.

The chain couples TRBV30 to TRBJ2-1, with no clear D. The CDR3 runs 13 residues. CDR1 GTSNPN and CDR2 SVGIG come from the germline V gene (reference sequence). V was pared by 3 bases and J by 9 bases, with 15 bases between. The CDR3: CAWSSGGDGEQFF. The CDR3 DNA reads as TGTGCCTGGAGCTCCGGCGGAGACGGTGAGCAGTTCTTC.

This chain connects TRBV2 to TRBJ1-5, with TRBD1 identical over 9 bases. V dropped 7 bases and J dropped 4; count of bases not matched to a gene: 5. Germline lookup yields CDR1 SNHLY and CDR2 FYNNEI. This CDR3 is 14 amino acids long. The CDR3 is CASTTGTGNQPQHF. The CDR3, as DNA: TGTGCCAGCACCACCGGGACAGGGAATCAGCCCCAGCATTTT.

This chain joins TRBV28 and TRBJ2-5, with D unclear. Germline-derived CDR1 and CDR2 are MDHEN and SYDVKM. Trimming removed 8 bases from V and 1 base from J, with 11 bases in between. This CDR3 contains 13 residues. The CDR3 is CASVSLFQETQYF. CDR3 nucleotide sequence: TGTGCCAGCGTCAGTTTGTTCCAAGAGACCCAGTACTTC.

The chain uses TRBV7-2 and TRBJ1-4; TRBD1 aligns across 10 bases. Germline V gene data show CDR1 as SGHTA and CDR2 as FQGNSA. V was clipped by 6 bases and J by 8 bases; unmatched bases: 9. This CDR3 comprises 15 residues. CDR3 in amino acids: CASSQSGTGEEKLFF. The CDR3, as DNA: TGTGCCAGCAGTCAATCCGGGACAGGGGAGGAAAAACTGTTTTTT.

The chain combines TRBV4-2 with TRBJ2-7, with 15 nucleotides matching TRBD2. CDR3 size: 20 residues. Looked up from germline, CDR1 is LGHNA and CDR2 is YNFKEQ. V lost 0 bases, J lost 2 bases, and 11 bases stayed unmatched. The CDR3 DNA reads as TGTGCCAGCAGCCAAGATATGTGGACTAGCGGGAGGGACGCAACCTACGAGCAGTACTTC. Its protein product is CASSQDMWTSGRDATYEQYF.

A single count supports this clone. This rearrangement joins TRBV11-1 to TRBJ1-4; D is perhaps TRBD1 (6 bases). V lost 5 bases, J lost 8 bases, and 18 bases lay in between. CDR3 length: 15 residues. The V gene's germline CDR1 is SGHAT and CDR2 FQDESV (reference sequence). Written as DNA, the CDR3 is TGTGCCAGCAGCCTCGGGGGGGCCGCGGAAGAAAAACTGTTTTTT. Protein: CASSLGGAAEEKLFF.

This chain joins TRBV14 and TRBJ1-1, with TRBD1 as a possible D gene (5 bases). Germline-derived CDR1 and CDR2 are SGHDN and FVKESK. The CDR3 sequence is 14 residues long. Trimming stripped 2 bases from V and 4 bases from J, with 11 bases between. Here the CDR3 reads CASSQQVGGTEAFF. The CDR3 bases are TGTGCCAGCAGCCAACAGGTGGGGGGCACTGAAGCTTTCTTT.

The chain carries TRBV19 and TRBJ2-4; the match to TRBD2 covers 13 bases. Germline trimming cut 5 bases from V and 1 base from J; bases unmatched to any gene: 14. The CDR3 loop spans 20 amino acids. In germline, CDR1 is LNHDA, CDR2 SQIVND (reference sequence). This CDR3 reads CASSRRQGTSGIQAKNIQYF. The CDR3 coding sequence is TGTGCCAGTAGTCGAAGACAGGGGACTAGCGGGATTCAGGCCAAAAACATTCAGTACTTC.

The gene calls are TRBV11-2 and TRBJ1-1; D not certain. Trimming removed 7 bases at V and 4 bases at J, with 10 bases between. The CDR3 extends over 12 amino acids. The germline V gene encodes CDR1 SGHAT and CDR2 FQNNGV. The CDR3 loop is CASTRGGTEAFF. In DNA form, the CDR3 reads TGTGCCAGCACCCGAGGAGGCACTGAAGCTTTCTTT.

The gene calls are TRBV28 and TRBJ2-7; weak D call: TRBD2 (5 bases). Germline V gives CDR1 MDHEN, CDR2 SYDVKM. Trimming removed 5 bases at V and 0 bases at J, with 20 bases between. This CDR3 has 17 amino acids. Here the CDR3 reads CASSAPLGGGGSYEQYF. CDR3 bases: TGTGCCAGCAGTGCCCCCCTAGGTGGCGGAGGCTCCTACGAGCAGTACTTC.

The chain combines TRBV6-6 with TRBJ1-3, with TRBD1 matching over 8 bases. Germline V gives CDR1 MNHNY, CDR2 SVGAGI (reference sequence). The CDR3 sequence is 14 residues long. The V segment lost 2 bases and the J segment 8 bases; nucleotides outside the gene matches: 5. CDR3 DNA sequence: TGTGCCAGCAGTTACCGGGACAGGCAGGACACCATATATTTT. Translating it yields CASSYRDRQDTIYF.

This chain joins TRBV6-2 or TRBV6-3 and TRBJ1-5; no reliable D call. The germline V gene has CDR1 MNHEY and CDR2 SVGEGT. V was clipped by 4 bases and J by 4 bases, with 11 bases between them. The CDR3 loop spans 14 amino acids. CDR3 sequence: CASSSVGRNQPQHF. CDR3 in DNA: TGTGCCAGCAGTTCGGTGGGCAGAAATCAGCCCCAGCATTTT.

The gene calls are TRBV6-1 and TRBJ1-3, with D hard to call. The V and J ends lost 2 bases and 0 bases respectively, with 11 bases between them. The length of the CDR3 is 16 residues. The V gene's germline CDR1 is MNHNS and CDR2 SASEGT. CDR3 region: CASSESQFLSGNTIYF. In DNA, the CDR3 is TGTGCCAGCAGTGAATCTCAGTTTCTCTCTGGAAACACCATATATTTT.

V usage is TRBV6-5 and J usage is TRBJ1-2, with D perhaps matching TRBD1 (5 bases). Per germline, CDR1 MNHEY and CDR2 SVGAGI. This CDR3 is built from 12 residues. Trimming shortened V by 5 bases and J by 2 bases, and 6 bases separated the two germline ends. The CDR3 DNA is TGTGCCAGCAGTACAGGAAACTATGGCTACACCTTC. Translating gives CASSTGNYGYTF.

V gene TRBV7-9 combines with J gene TRBJ1-5; D perhaps matches TRBD1 (5 bases). The CDR3 spans 14 residues. Trimming took 1 base from V and 6 from J, leaving 10 bases between them. Germline assignment: CDR1 SEHNR and CDR2 FQNEAQ (reference sequence). In DNA, the CDR3 is TGTGCCAGCAGCTTAGGCAGGGAAACTCAGCCCCAGCATTTT. Protein sequence: CASSLGRETQPQHF.

The chain carries TRBV2 and TRBJ1-4; D gene unclear. This CDR3 has 13 amino acids. Germline CDR1 reads SNHLY; CDR2 reads FYNNEI. Deletions cut 8 bases from V and 4 bases from J, with 11 bases between. CDR3 protein: CASSGTVNEKLFF. The CDR3 DNA follows: TGTGCCAGCTCGGGAACAGTTAATGAAAAACTGTTTTTT.

CDR3 region: CSVTGAKTYRKGLDEQFF. In DNA, the CDR3 is TGCAGCGTTACAGGGGCGAAGACATATAGAAAAGGTCTCGATGAGCAGTTCTTC. The chain uses TRBV29-1 and TRBJ2-1; 7 nucleotides match TRBD1. V lost 5 bases, J lost 8 bases, and 24 bases stayed unmatched. This CDR3 has 18 residues. CDR1 is SQVTM and CDR2 is ANQGSEA in the germline V gene.

This rearrangement joins TRBV7-2 to TRBJ2-7; D unclear. V shed 1 base and J shed 0 bases, with 13 bases lying between them. The V gene's germline CDR1 is SGHTA and CDR2 FQGNSA. The CDR3 sequence is 16 residues long. The CDR3 here is CASSLVSTKSSYEQYF. DNA of the CDR3: TGTGCCAGCAGCTTAGTTAGCACCAAAAGCTCCTACGAGCAGTACTTC.

The rearrangement uses TRBV28 and TRBJ2-7; TRBD1 aligns across 9 bases. CDR1 is MDHEN and CDR2 is SYDVKM in the germline V gene. J lost 11 bases, V lost 5 bases, and 7 bases had no gene match. The CDR3 spans 12 residues. The CDR3 region has the DNA TGTGCCAGCAGTGAACTAACAGGGGGCGAGTACTTC. It specifies CASSELTGGEYF.

The chain has TRBV3-1 (or the pseudogene TRBV3-2) and TRBJ1-5; D gene unclear. Trimming removed 4 bases at V and 1 base at J, with 11 bases between. This CDR3 contains 15 residues. Germline CDR1 LGHDT, CDR2 YNNKEL (reference sequence). The CDR3 coding sequence is TGTGCCAGCAGCCGCGGCAGCGCCAGCAATCAGCCCCAGCATTTT. Translation gives CASSRGSASNQPQHF.

This rearrangement joins TRBV7-9 to TRBJ2-7; a possible D gene is TRBD1 (5 bases). Germline CDR1 and CDR2: SEHNR and FQNEAQ (reference sequence). V was shortened by 4 bases and J by 4 bases, with 5 bases between the two germline ends. This CDR3 spans 11 amino acids. DNA for the CDR3: TGTGCCAGCAGCTACAGGTACGAGCAGTACTTC. It is translated as CASSYRYEQYF.

CDR3 region: CASSAQTGTLWDEQFF. CDR3 sequence (DNA): TGTGCCAGCAGTGCCCAGACAGGGACCCTTTGGGATGAGCAGTTCTTC. This rearrangement joins TRBV6-1 to TRBJ2-1; 7 bases line up with TRBD1. Trimming at V came to 4 bases and at J to 8 bases, leaving 14 bases not matched to a gene. The CDR3 is 16 amino acids. Germline CDR1 and CDR2: MNHNS and SASEGT.

The J gene is TRBJ1-1, the V gene TRBV27; TRBD1 matches at 7 bases. Germline CDR1 MNHEY, CDR2 SMNVEV (reference sequence). This CDR3 spans 12 amino acids. The V segment lost 10 bases and the J segment 4 bases; nucleotides outside the gene matches: 6. CDR3 in amino acids: CAIKGQFTEAFF. In DNA, the CDR3 is TGTGCCATCAAGGGACAGTTCACTGAAGCTTTCTTT.

V usage is TRBV28 and J usage is TRBJ1-2; the D gene is possibly TRBD1 (5 bases). This CDR3 contains 13 residues. V dropped 6 bases and J dropped 6 bases, with 14 bases sitting between them. Germline CDR1 is MDHEN and CDR2 is SYDVKM. The CDR3 bases are TGTGCCAGCAGGGAGGGCAGGGCGAATGGCTACACCTTC. As protein: CASREGRANGYTF.

The rearrangement joins TRBV5-1 to TRBJ2-1, with 13 nucleotides matching TRBD2. CDR1 and CDR2 (germline): SGHRS, YFSETQ. The CDR3 covers 16 residues. J lost 2 bases, V lost 3 bases, and 2 bases had no gene match. CDR3 nucleotide sequence: TGCGCCAGCAGCTCGGGACTAGCGGGGACCTACAATGAGCAGTTCTTC. Its protein product is CASSSGLAGTYNEQFF. The whole variable domain, remainder taken from reference TRBV5-1 and TRBJ2-1, is KAGVTQTPRYLIKTRGQQVTLSCSPISGHRSVSWYQQTPGQGLQFLFEYFSETQRNKGNFPGRFSGRQFSNSRSEMNVSTLELGDSALYLCASSSGLAGTYNEQFFGPGTRLTVL.

The rearrangement links TRBV19 to TRBJ1-2, with 7 bases fitting TRBD1. The CDR3 extends over 13 amino acids. The germline V gene encodes CDR1 LNHDA and CDR2 SQIVND (reference sequence). The V gene end was trimmed by 2 bases and the J gene end by 6 bases; junction bases not matched to a gene: 3. The CDR3 reads CASSISGTDGYTF. For the CDR3, the DNA is TGTGCCAGTAGTATATCTGGGACAGATGGCTACACCTTC. Using reference TRBV19 and TRBJ1-2 for the parts outside the CDR3, the full variable domain is DGGITQSPKYLFRKEGQNVTLSCEQNLNHDAMYWYRQDPGQGLRLIYYSQIVNDFQKGDIAEGYSVSREKKESFPLTVTSAQKNPTAFYLCASSISGTDGYTFGSGTRLTVV.